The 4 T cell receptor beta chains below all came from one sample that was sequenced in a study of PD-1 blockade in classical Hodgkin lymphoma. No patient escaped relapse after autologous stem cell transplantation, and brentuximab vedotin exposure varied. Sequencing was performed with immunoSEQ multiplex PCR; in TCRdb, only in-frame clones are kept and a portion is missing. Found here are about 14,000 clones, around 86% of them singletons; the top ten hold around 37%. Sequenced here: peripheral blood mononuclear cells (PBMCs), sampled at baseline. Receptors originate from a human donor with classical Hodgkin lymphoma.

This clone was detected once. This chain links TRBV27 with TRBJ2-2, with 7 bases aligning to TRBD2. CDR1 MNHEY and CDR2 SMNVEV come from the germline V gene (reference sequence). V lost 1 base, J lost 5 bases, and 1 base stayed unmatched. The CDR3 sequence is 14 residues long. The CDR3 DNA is TGTGCCAGCAGTTTATGGGAGGGAACCGGGGAGCTGTTTTTT. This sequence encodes CASSLWEGTGELFF.

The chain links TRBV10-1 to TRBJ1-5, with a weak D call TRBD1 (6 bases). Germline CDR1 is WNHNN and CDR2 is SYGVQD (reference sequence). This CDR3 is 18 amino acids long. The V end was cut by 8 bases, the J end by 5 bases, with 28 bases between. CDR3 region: CASRSEGHNVGLDQPQHF. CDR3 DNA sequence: TGCGCCAGCCGATCTGAGGGACACAATGTCGGGTTAGATCAGCCCCAGCATTTT.

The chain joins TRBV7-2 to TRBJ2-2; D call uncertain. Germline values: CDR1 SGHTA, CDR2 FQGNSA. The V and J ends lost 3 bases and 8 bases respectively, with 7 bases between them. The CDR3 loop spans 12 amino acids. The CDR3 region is CASSFWGGELFF. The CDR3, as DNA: TGTGCCAGCAGCTTCTGGGGTGGGGAGCTGTTTTTT.

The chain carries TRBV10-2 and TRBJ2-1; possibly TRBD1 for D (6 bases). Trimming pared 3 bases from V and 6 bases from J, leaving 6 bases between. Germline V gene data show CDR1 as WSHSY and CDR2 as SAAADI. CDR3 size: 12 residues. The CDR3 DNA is TGCGCCAGCAGTGACAGGGGCAATGAGCAGTTCTTC. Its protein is CASSDRGNEQFF.